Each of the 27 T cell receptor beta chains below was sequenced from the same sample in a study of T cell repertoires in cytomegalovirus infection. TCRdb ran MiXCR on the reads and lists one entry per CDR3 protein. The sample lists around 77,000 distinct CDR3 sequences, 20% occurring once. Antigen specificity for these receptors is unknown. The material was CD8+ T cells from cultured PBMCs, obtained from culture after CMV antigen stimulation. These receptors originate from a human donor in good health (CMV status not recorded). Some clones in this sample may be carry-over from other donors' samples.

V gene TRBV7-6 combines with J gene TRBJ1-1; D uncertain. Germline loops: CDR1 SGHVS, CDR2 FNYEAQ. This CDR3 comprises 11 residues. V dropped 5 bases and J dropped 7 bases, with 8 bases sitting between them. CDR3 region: CASSPPGEAFF. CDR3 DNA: TGTGCCAGCAGCCCCCCCGGTGAAGCTTTCTTT.

The CDR3 spells CASRKTSGGNNEQFF. The CDR3 coding sequence is TGTGCCAGCAGAAAGACTAGCGGAGGCAACAATGAGCAGTTCTTC. This rearrangement joins TRBV7-2 to TRBJ2-1; 9 bases are shared with TRBD2. This CDR3 has 15 residues. Germline CDR1 is SGHTA and CDR2 is FQGNSA. Trimming at V came to 6 bases and at J to 5 bases, leaving 8 bases not matched to a gene.

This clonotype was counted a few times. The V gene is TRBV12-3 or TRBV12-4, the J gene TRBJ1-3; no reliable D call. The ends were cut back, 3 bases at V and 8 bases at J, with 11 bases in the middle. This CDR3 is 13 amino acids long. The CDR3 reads CASSFENWDTIYF. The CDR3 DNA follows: TGTGCCAGCAGTTTCGAAAATTGGGACACCATATATTTT.

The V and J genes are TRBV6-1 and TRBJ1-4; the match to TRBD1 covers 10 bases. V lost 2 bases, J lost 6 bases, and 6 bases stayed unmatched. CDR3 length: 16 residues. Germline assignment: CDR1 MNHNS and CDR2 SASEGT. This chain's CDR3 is CASSERGTGVDEKLFF. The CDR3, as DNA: TGTGCCAGCAGTGAAAGAGGGACAGGGGTTGATGAAAAACTGTTTTTT.

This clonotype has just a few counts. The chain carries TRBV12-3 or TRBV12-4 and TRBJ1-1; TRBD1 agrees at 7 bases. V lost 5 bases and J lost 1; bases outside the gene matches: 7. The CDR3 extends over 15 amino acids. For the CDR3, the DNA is TGTGCCAGCAGTCCCCCGGACAGGCCGAACACTGAAGCTTTCTTT. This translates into CASSPPDRPNTEAFF.

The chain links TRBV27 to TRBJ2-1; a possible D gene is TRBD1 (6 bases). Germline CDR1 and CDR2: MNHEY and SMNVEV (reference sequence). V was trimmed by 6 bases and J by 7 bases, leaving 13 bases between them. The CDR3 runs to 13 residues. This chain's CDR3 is CASSYRVRNEQFF. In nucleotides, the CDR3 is TGTGCCAGCAGCTACAGGGTTAGGAATGAGCAGTTCTTC.

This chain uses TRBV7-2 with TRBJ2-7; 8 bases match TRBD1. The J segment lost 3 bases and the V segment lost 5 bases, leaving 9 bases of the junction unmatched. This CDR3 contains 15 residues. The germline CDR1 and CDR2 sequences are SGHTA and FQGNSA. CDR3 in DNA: TGTGCCAGCAGCCTAAGACAGGGGAGTATCTACGAGCAGTACTTC. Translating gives CASSLRQGSIYEQYF.

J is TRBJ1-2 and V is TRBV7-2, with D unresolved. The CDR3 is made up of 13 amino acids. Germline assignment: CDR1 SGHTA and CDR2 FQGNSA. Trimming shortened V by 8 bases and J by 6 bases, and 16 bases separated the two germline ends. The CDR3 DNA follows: TGTGCCAGCGGTTTGGTCAAAGTGGATGGCTACACCTTC. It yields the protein CASGLVKVDGYTF.

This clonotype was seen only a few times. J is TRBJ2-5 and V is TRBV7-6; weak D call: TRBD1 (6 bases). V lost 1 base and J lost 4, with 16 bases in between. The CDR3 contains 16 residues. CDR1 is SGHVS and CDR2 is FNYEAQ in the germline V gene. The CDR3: CASSLVSAGERETQYF. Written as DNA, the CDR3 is TGTGCCAGCAGCTTAGTTTCAGCAGGGGAACGAGAGACCCAGTACTTC.

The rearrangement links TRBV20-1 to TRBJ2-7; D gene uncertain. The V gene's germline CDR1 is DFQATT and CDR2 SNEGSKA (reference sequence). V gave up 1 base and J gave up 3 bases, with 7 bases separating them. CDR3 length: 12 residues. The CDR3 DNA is TGCAGTGCTAGAGTCTACGGCTACGAGCAGTACTTC. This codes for CSARVYGYEQYF.

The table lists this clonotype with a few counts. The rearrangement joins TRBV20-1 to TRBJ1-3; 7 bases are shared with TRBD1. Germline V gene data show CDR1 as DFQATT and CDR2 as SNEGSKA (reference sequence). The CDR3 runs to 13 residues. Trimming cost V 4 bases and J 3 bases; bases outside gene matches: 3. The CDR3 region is CSAKRGHGNTIYF. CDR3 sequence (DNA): TGCAGTGCTAAGAGGGGGCATGGAAACACCATATATTTT.

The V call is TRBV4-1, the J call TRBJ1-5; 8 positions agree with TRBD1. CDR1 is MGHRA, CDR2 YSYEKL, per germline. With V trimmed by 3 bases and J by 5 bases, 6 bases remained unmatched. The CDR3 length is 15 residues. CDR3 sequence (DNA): TGCGCCAGCAGCCACCTGACAGGGGAATATCAGCCCCAGCATTTT. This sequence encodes CASSHLTGEYQPQHF.

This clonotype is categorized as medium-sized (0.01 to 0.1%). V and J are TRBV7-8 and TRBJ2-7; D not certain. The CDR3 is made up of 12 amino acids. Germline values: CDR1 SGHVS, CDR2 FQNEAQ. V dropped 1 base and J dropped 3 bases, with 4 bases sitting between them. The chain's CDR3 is CASSLEYYEQYF. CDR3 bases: TGTGCCAGCAGCTTAGAGTACTACGAGCAGTACTTC.

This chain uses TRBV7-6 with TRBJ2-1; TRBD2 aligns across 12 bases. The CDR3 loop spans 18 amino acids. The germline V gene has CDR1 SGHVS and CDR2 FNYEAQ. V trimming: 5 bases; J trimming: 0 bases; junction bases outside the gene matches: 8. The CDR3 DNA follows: TGTGCCAGCAGCGATGGACTAGCGGGGCCGAGCTCCTACAATGAGCAGTTCTTC. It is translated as CASSDGLAGPSSYNEQFF.

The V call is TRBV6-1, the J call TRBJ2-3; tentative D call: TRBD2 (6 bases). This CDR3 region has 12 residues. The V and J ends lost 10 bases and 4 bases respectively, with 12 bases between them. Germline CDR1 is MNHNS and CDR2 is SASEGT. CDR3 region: CATGSRSDTQYF. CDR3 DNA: TGTGCCACCGGGAGCCGATCAGATACGCAGTATTTT.

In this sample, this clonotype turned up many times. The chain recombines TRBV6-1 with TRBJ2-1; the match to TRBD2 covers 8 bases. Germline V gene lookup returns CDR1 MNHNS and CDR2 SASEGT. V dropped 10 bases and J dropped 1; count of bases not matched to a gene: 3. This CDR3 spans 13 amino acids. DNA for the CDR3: TGTGCCACCGGGACTAGTTCCTACAATGAGCAGTTCTTC. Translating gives CATGTSSYNEQFF.

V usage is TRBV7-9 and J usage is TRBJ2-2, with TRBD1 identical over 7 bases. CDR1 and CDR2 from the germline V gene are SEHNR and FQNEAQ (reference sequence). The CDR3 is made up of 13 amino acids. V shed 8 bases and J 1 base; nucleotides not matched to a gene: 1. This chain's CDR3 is CASRTGNTGELFF. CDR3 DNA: TGTGCCAGCCGGACAGGGAACACCGGGGAGCTGTTTTTT.

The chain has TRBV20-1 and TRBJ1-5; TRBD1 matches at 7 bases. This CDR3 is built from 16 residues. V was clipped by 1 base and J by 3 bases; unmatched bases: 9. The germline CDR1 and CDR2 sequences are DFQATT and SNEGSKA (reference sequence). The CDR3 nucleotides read TGCAGTGCTAGAGCGGTCGACAGGGAAGTCAATCAGCCCCAGCATTTT. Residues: CSARAVDREVNQPQHF.

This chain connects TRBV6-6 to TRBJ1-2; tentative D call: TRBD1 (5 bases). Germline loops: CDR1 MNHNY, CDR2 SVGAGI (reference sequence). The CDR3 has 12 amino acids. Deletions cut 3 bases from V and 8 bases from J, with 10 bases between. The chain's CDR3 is CASSYGADGYTF. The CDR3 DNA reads TGTGCCAGCAGTTATGGGGCTGACGGCTACACCTTC.

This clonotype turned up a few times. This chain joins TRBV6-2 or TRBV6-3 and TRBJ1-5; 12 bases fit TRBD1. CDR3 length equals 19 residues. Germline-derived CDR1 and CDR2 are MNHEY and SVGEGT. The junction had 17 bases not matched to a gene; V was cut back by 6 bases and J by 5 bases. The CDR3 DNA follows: TGTGCCAGCAGGGGTAGGGACAGGGGGCTTTTACAGCGGGATCAGCCCCAGCATTTT. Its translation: CASRGRDRGLLQRDQPQHF.

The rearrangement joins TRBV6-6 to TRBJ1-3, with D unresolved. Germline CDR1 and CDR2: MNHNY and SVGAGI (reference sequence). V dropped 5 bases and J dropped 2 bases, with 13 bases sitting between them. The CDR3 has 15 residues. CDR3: CASSDIVAAGNTIYF. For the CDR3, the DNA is TGTGCCAGCAGTGATATTGTGGCGGCTGGAAACACCATATATTTT.

The CDR3 DNA reads TGTGCCAGCAGTTACTCTCCCCTGACAGGCCCGTATAGCAATCAGCCCCAGCATTTT. Residues: CASSYSPLTGPYSNQPQHF. The rearrangement uses TRBV6-5 and TRBJ1-5; weak D call: TRBD1 (6 bases). Germline values: CDR1 MNHEY, CDR2 SVGAGI. V was trimmed by 0 bases and J by 0 bases, leaving 18 bases between them. The CDR3 is made up of 19 amino acids.

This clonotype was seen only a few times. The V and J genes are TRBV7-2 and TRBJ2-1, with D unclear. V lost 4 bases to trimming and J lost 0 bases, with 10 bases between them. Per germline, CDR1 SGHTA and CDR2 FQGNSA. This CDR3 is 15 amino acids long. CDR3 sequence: CASSSTNLSYNEQFF. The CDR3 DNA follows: TGTGCCAGCAGCTCCACAAATCTCTCCTACAATGAGCAGTTCTTC.

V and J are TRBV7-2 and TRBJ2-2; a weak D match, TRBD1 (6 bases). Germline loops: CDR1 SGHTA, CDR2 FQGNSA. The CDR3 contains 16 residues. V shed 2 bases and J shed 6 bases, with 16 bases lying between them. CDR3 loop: CASSLYLRTEAGELFF. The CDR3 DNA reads TGTGCCAGCAGCTTATATCTGAGGACAGAAGCCGGGGAGCTGTTTTTT.

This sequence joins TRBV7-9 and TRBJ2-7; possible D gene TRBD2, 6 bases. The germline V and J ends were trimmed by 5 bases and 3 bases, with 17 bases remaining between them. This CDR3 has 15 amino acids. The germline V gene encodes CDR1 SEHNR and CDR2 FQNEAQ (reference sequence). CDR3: CASSRGGTGDYEQYF. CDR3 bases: TGTGCCAGCAGCCGAGGAGGGACGGGGGACTACGAGCAGTACTTC.

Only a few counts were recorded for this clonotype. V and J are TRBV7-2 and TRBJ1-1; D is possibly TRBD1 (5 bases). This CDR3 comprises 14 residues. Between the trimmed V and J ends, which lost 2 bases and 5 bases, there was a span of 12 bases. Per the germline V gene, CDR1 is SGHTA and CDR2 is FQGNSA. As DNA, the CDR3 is TGTGCCAGCAGCTTAAATCCCCAGGGAACTGAAGCTTTCTTT. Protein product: CASSLNPQGTEAFF.

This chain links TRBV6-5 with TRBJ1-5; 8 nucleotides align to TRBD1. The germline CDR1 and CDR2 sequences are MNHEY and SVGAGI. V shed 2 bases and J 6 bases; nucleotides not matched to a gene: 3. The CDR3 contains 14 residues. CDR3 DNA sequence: TGTGCCAGCAGTTACGGACAGGGTCGTCAGCCCCAGCATTTT. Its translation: CASSYGQGRQPQHF.